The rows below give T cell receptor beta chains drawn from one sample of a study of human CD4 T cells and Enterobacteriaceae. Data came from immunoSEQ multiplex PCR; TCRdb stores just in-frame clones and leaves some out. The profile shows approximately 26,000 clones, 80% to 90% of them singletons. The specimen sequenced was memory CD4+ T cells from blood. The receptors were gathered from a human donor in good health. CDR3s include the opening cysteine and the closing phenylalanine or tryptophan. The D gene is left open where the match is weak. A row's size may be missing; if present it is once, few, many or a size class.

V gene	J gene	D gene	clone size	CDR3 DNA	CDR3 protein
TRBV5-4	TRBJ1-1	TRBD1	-	TGTGCCAGCAGCTTGGGGGACAGGGGGAACACTGAAGCTTTCTTT	CASSLGDRGNTEAFF
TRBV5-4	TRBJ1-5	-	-	TGTGCCAGCAGCTTGAAGGGGGGAGGTCAGCCCCAGCATTTT	CASSLKGGGQPQHF
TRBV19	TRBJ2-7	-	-	TGTGCCAGTAGTCTACGACATACGAGCTCCTACGAGCAGTACTTC	CASSLRHTSSYEQYF
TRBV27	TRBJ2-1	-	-	TGTGCCAGCAGTTCCCTTTACGGACCTTCAGGTTACAATGAGCAGTTCTTC	CASSSLYGPSGYNEQFF
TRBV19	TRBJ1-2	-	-	TGTGCCAGTAGATCCGAGAGGCGGGGGGCCAGTGGCTACACCTTC	CASRSERRGASGYTF
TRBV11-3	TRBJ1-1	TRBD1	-	TGTGCCAGCAGCTCAGGGCCAGGGGGATCAAACACTGAAGCTTTCTTT	CASSSGPGGSNTEAFF
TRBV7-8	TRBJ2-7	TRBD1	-	TGTGCCAGCAGCTTAGTCGGGACAGGGTCTTACGAGCAGTACTTC	CASSLVGTGSYEQYF
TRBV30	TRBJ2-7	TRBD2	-	TGTGCCTGGAGTCCACTCCGGGGGGGGTTCTCCTACGAGCAGTACTTC	CAWSPLRGGFSYEQYF
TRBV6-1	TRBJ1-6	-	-	TGTGCCAGCAGTGTGACGCTGGGACATCACAATTCACCCCTCCACTTT	CASSVTLGHHNSPLHF
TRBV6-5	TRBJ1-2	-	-	TGTGCCAGCACCTCCGGGGGCACCTCTAACTATGGCTACACCTTC	CASTSGGTSNYGYTF
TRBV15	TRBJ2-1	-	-	TGTGCCACCAGCAGCTTGACAGGGACGGGGGGTGAGCAGTTCTTC	CATSSLTGTGGEQFF
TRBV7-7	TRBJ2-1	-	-	TGTGCCAGCAGCCCAAACTCTTACAATGAGCAGTTCTTC	CASSPNSYNEQFF
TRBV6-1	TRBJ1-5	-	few	TGTGCCAGCAGTGAAGCCGGGAGCAATCAGCCCCAGCATTTT	CASSEAGSNQPQHF
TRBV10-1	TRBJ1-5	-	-	TGCGCCAGCAGTCAGGGGAACAATCAGCCCCAGCATTTT	CASSQGNNQPQHF
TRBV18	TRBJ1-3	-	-	TGTGCCAGCTCACCGAGGTCGGGGGGCGCGGAAACTGGAAACACCATATATTTT	CASSPRSGGAETGNTIYF
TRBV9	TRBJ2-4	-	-	TGTGCCAGCAGCACCCCAGGGAAAGAAAACATTCAGTACTTC	CASSTPGKENIQYF
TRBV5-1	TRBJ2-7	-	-	TGCGCCAGCAGCCGCCAAGAAGCCTACGAGCAGTACTTC	CASSRQEAYEQYF
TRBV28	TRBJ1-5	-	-	TGTGCCAGCAGTTTAGAATGGGGTAAGCCCCAGCATTTT	CASSLEWGKPQHF
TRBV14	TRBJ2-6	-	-	TGTGCCAGCAGCCAAGATTTTACTGGGGCCAACGTCCTGACTTTC	CASSQDFTGANVLTF
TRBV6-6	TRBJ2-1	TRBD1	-	TGTGCCAGCAGGGACAGGTTAAACGACAATGAGCAGTTCTTC	CASRDRLNDNEQFF
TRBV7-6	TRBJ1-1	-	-	TGTGCCAGCAGTAGGAGGGGGGTGGGGAACACTGAAGCTTTCTTT	CASSRRGVGNTEAFF
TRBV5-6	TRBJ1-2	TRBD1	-	TGTGCCAGCAGCGCGACAGGGGCGTCCCACTATGGCTACACCTTC	CASSATGASHYGYTF
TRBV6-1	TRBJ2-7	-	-	TGTGCCAGCAGTCAGGAGGGGGGGGCCTCCTACGAGCAGTACTTC	CASSQEGGASYEQYF
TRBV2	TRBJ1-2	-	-	TGTGCCAGCAGTGTCGCCACAGGGAGGTTGGGAGGCTACACCTTC	CASSVATGRLGGYTF
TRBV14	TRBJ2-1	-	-	TGTGCCAGCATGACAGGATCGGGGAATGAGCAGTTCTTC	CASMTGSGNEQFF
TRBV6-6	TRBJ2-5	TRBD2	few	TGTGCCAGCAGTGGGTTAGCGGGGGGACAAGAGACCCAGTACTTC	CASSGLAGGQETQYF
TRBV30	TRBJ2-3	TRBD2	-	TGTGCCTGGAAGCTAGCGGGAGGGCCCACAGATACGCAGTATTTT	CAWKLAGGPTDTQYF
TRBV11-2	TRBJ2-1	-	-	TGTGCCAGCAGATACCTCCGGGGCAGGACCCGCCATGAGCAGTTCTTC	CASRYLRGRTRHEQFF
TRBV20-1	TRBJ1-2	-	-	TGCAGTGCCATAAACCCCTCTGGCTACACCTTC	CSAINPSGYTF
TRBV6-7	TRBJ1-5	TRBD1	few	TGTGCCAGCAGTTACTCGGGACAGGAATTCAATCAGCCCCAGCATTTT	CASSYSGQEFNQPQHF
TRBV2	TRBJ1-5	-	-	TGTGCCAGCCTCTACGGGCCCAGCAATCAGCCCCAGCATTTT	CASLYGPSNQPQHF
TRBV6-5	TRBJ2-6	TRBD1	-	TGTGCCAGCAGGAGGACAGGGGTCGGGGCCAACGTCCTGACTTTC	CASRRTGVGANVLTF
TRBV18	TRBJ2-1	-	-	TGTGCCAGCTCACCACTCCAGAAAAGCTCCTACAATGAGCAGTTCTTC	CASSPLQKSSYNEQFF
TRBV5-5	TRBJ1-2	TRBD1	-	TGTGCCAGCAGCCACCTAGAGGACAGGGCCTATGGCTACACCTTC	CASSHLEDRAYGYTF
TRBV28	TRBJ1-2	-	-	TGTGCCAGCAGTGCGACGGAGGCTAACTATGGCTACACCTTC	CASSATEANYGYTF